This paragraph reports one TCR beta chain. The CDR3 length is 12 residues. The V gene's germline CDR1 is SEHNR and CDR2 FQNEAQ (reference sequence). Trimming cost V 6 bases and J 6 bases, with 11 bases left between them. The library came from three nested PCR rounds adapted from ARM-PCR protocols. TCRdb reprocessed the multiplex PCR reads with MiXCR, giving one entry per CDR3 protein. The sample holds some 80,000 distinct CDR3 sequences, 76% seen once. The sample belongs to a study of tumor and adjacent non-tumor tissue in lung cancer. The wider study: Histology: 12 adenocarcinoma, a couple of squamous cell carcinoma, 1 small cell lung cancer.

This sample's RNA came from whole unsorted tissue. This non-tumor lung sample came from over 3 cm beyond the tumor edge. Between August and November 2014, newly diagnosed, chemotherapy-naive lung cancer patients underwent thoracic surgery in China. The receptor was isolated from a man in his 70s with non-small cell lung cancer. The rearrangement joins TRBV7-9 to TRBJ1-1, with D tentatively TRBD1 (6 bases). Sequencing was carried out using distant non-tumor lung tissue. CDR3 in amino acids: CASRYGQPEAFF. The CDR3 DNA reads as TGTGCCAGCAGATATGGACAGCCTGAAGCTTTCTTT.